The clone carrying this TCR beta chain was found a few times. TCRdb used MiXCR to reprocess the 5' RACE reads, holding one entry per CDR3 protein. This table has about 400,000 distinct CDR3 sequences, approximately 6% appearing once. This record comes from a study of T cells after yellow fever vaccination. The material sequenced was PBMCs, taken 5 days after the yellow fever booster vaccination. The TCR originated in a man between 25 and 39 years old who received the YFV17D yellow fever vaccine.

The CDR3 is CAWSAPRTSGVARPLDTQYF. The CDR3 DNA is TGTGCCTGGAGTGCCCCTCGGACTAGCGGGGTGGCCCGACCCCTCGATACGCAGTATTTT. The chain links TRBV30 to TRBJ2-3, with 12 bases identical to TRBD2. V dropped 1 base and J dropped 6; count of bases not matched to a gene: 20. CDR1 and CDR2 from the germline V gene are GTSNPN and SVGIG (reference sequence). This CDR3 is 20 amino acids long.